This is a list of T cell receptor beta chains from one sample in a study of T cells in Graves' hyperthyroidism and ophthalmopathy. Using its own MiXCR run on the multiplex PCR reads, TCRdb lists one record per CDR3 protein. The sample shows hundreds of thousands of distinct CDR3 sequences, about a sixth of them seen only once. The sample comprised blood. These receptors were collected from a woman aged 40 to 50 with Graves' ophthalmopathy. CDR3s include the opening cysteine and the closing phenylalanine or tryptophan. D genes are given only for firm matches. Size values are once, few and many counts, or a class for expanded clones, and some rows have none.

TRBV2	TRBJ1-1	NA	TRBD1	TGTGCCAGCTCAGCGGACAGGGGGATTAACACTGAAGCTTTCTTT	CASSADRGINTEAFF
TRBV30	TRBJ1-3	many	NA	TGTGCCTGGAGCTTTGTCTCTGGAAACACCATATATTTT	CAWSFVSGNTIYF
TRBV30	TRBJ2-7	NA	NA	TGTGCCTGGAGTGTACGTCGGGGGGCGGCCGAGCAGTACTTC	CAWSVRRGAAEQYF
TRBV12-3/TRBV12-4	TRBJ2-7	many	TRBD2	TGTGCCAGCAGGCCCCAGGAAGCGGGGGGCCGGGAGCAGTACTTC	CASRPQEAGGREQYF
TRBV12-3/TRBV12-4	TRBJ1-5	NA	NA	TGTGCCAGCAGTTCCACGGGGCTTAAAGCCCAGCATTTT	CASSSTGLKAQHF
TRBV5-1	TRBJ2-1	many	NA	TGCGCCAGCAGCTTGGCGACAGCGGTCTCCTACAATGAGCAGTTCTTC	CASSLATAVSYNEQFF
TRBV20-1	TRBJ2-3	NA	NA	TGCAGTGCTAGAGTTTCGACTAACACAGATACGCAGTATTTT	CSARVSTNTDTQYF
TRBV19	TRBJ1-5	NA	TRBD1	TGTGCCAGTAGTTCCACAGGGGAATGGGGCAATCAGCCCCAGCATTTT	CASSSTGEWGNQPQHF
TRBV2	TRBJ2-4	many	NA	TGTGCCAGCCGAACGCTAGCCAAAAACATTCAGTACTTC	CASRTLAKNIQYF
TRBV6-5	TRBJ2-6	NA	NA	TGTGCCAGCAGTTACTACAGGATAACTGGGGCCAACGTCCTGACTTTC	CASSYYRITGANVLTF
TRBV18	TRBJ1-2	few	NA	TGTGCCAGCTCACCACCGCGGGGGTCCTATGGCTACACCTTC	CASSPPRGSYGYTF
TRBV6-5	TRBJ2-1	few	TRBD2	TGTGCCAGCAGTTACTGGACTAGCGGGAGATCCAATGAGCAGTTCTTC	CASSYWTSGRSNEQFF
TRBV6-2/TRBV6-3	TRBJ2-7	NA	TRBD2	TGTGCCAGCAGTTACTCGATTGCGGGAGGGGACTACGAGCAGTACTTC	CASSYSIAGGDYEQYF
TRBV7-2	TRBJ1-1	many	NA	TGTGCCAGCAGCTTAGGAGGCTTCGAGGTTTTAGAAGCTTTCTTT	CASSLGGFEVLEAFF
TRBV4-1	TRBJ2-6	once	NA	TGCGCCAGCAGCCAAGAACCAGTCTCTGGGGCCAACGTCCTGACTTTC	CASSQEPVSGANVLTF
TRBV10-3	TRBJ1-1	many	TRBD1	TGTGCCATCAGTGAGAGGGACAGGGGAAACACTGAAGCTTTCTTT	CAISERDRGNTEAFF
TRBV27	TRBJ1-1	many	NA	TGTGCCAGCAGTTTAAGGGGGGCTTGGTCCACTGAAGCTTTCTTT	CASSLRGAWSTEAFF
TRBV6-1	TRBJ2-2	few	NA	TGTGCCAGCAGTTCGGCGGATTTCTTTCCCGGGGAGCTGTTTTTT	CASSSADFFPGELFF
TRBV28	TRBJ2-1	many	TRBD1	TGTGCCAGCAAAACAGGGGATTCTGAGCAGTTCTTC	CASKTGDSEQFF
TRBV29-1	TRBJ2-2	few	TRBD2	TGCAGCGTACGGGGGGGGAGGAACACCGGGGAGCTGTTTTTT	CSVRGGRNTGELFF
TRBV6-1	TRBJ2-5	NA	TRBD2	TGTGCCAGCACCGTACGGGGGGGTAGCGGGAAACAAGAGACCCAGTACTTC	CASTVRGGSGKQETQYF
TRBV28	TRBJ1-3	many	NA	TGTGCCAGCAGTTCGCCGACAGGCCGAATCCTTGGTGGAGACACCATATATTTT	CASSSPTGRILGGDTIYF
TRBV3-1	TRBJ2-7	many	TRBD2	TGTGCCAGCAGCCAAGGAAGAGCGGGAGCCTTTTACGAGCAGTACTTC	CASSQGRAGAFYEQYF
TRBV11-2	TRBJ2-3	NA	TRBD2	TGTGCCAGCAGGGGTGGGCGGGGGGGGGGCCGAGTAAGAGATACGCAGTATTTT	CASRGGRGGGRVRDTQYF
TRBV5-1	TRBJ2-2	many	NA	TGCGCCAGCAGCCTCGGGCGCGGCACCGGGGAGCTGTTTTTT	CASSLGRGTGELFF
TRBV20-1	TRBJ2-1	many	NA	TGCAGTGCTAGTGTAGCGTTTGCCTACAATGAGCAGTTCTTC	CSASVAFAYNEQFF
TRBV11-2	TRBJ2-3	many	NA	TGTGCCAGCAGCTTAGGGGATTCTAGCACAGATACGCAGTATTTT	CASSLGDSSTDTQYF
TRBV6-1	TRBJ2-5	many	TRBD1	TGTGCCAGCAGTGAAATCGGACAGGGGAAGAATTCCCCAGAGACCCAGTACTTC	CASSEIGQGKNSPETQYF
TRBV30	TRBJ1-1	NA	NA	TGTGCCTGGAGTGTACTCTACACTGAAGCTTTCTTT	CAWSVLYTEAFF
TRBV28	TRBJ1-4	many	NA	TGTGCCAGCCACGGACCAACTAATGAAAAACTGTTTTTT	CASHGPTNEKLFF
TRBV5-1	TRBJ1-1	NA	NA	TGCGCCAGCAGCCAACTCACAGGGAGTGGTGAAGCTTTCTTT	CASSQLTGSGEAFF
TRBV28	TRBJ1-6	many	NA	TGTGCCAGCAGTCTCCAACGGGCAGGGCGATCACCCCTCCACTTT	CASSLQRAGRSPLHF
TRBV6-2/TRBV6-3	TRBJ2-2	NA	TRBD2	TGTGCCAGCAGTTACAGCGCGGGGGGATCGGAGGAGCTGTTTTTT	CASSYSAGGSEELFF
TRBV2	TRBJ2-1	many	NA	TGTGCCAGCAGTGATCATGACGGTCTCTACAATGAGCAGTTCTTC	CASSDHDGLYNEQFF
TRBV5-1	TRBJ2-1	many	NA	TGCGCCAGCAGCCCTACCCACAGGACAGAGCAGTTCTTC	CASSPTHRTEQFF
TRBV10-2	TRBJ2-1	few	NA	TGCGCCAGCAGTGACCGACTGGTTGAGCAGTTCTTC	CASSDRLVEQFF
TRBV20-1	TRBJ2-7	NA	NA	TGCAGTGCTACCGACATCGGTATACCACCCTACGAGCAGTACTTC	CSATDIGIPPYEQYF
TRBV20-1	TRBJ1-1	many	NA	TGCAGTGCTAGTCAGGGCGAGAGTATCACTGAAGCTTTCTTT	CSASQGESITEAFF
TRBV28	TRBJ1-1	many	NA	TGTGCCAGCACCTACTCGGGGAACACTGAAGCTTTCTTT	CASTYSGNTEAFF
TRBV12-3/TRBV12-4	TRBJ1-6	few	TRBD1	TGTGCCAGCAGTTTGGATACAGGGGCCCCACTCCCCTATAATTCACCCCTCCACTTT	CASSLDTGAPLPYNSPLHF
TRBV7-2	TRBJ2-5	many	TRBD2	TGTGCCAGCAGCAAGAGGGCTAGCGGGGAAGAGACCCAGTACTTC	CASSKRASGEETQYF